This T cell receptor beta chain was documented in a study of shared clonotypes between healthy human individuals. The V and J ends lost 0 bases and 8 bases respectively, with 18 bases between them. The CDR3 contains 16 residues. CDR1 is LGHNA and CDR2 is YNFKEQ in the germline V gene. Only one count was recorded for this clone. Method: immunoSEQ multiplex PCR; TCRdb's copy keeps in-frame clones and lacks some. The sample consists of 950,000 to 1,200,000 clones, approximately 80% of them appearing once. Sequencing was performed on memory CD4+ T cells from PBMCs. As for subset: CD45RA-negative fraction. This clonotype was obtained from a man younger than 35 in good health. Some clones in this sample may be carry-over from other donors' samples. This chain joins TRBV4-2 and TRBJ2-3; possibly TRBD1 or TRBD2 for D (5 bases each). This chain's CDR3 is CASSQDGAVSSGTQYF. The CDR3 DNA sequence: TGTGCCAGCAGCCAAGACGGGGCGGTGTCCTCCGGTACGCAGTATTTT.